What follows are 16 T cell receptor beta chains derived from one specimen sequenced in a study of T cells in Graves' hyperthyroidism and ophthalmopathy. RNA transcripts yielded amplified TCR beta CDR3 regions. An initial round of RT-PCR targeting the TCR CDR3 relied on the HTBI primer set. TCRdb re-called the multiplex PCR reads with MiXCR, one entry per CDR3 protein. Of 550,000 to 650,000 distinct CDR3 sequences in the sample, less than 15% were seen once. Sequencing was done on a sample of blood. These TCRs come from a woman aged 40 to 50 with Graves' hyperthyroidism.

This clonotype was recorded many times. The CDR3 region has the DNA TGCGCCAGCAGCCGGGACGGTAGCTCCTACGAGCAGTACTTC. Its protein product is CASSRDGSSYEQYF. V gene TRBV5-1 combines with J gene TRBJ2-7, with D possibly called TRBD1 or TRBD2 (5 bases each). There are 14 residues in the CDR3. CDR1 SGHRS and CDR2 YFSETQ come from the germline V gene. Trimming left V 4 bases short and J 0 bases short, with 11 bases between.

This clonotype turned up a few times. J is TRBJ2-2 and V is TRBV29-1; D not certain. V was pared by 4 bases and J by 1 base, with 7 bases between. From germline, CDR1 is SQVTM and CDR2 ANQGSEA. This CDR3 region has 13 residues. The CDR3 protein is CSVVRENTGELFF. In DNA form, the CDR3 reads TGCAGCGTTGTTAGGGAGAACACCGGGGAGCTGTTTTTT.

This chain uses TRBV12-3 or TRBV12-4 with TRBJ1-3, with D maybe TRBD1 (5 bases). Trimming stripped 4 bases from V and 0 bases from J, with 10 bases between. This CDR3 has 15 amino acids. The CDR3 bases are TGTGCCAGCAGTTCAGACAGCACCTCTGGAAACACCATATATTTT. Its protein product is CASSSDSTSGNTIYF.

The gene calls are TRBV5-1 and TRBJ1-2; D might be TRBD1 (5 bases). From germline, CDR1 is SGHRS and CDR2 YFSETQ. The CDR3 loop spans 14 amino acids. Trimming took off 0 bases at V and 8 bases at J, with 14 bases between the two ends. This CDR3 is CASSLEPSTAGYTF. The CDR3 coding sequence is TGCGCCAGCAGCTTGGAGCCCTCGACAGCCGGCTACACCTTC.

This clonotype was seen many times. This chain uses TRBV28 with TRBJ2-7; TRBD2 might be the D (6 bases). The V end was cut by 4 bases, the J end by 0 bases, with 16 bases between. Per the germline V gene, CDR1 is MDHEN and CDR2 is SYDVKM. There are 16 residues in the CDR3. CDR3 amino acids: CASSSAAGANSYEQYF. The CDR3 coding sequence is TGTGCCAGCAGTTCTGCAGCGGGCGCAAACTCCTACGAGCAGTACTTC.

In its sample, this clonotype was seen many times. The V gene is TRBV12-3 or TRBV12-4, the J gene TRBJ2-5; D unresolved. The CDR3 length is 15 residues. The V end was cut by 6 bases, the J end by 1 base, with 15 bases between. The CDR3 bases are TGTGCCAGCAGACCACTGGACGGAATCCAAGAGACCCAGTACTTC. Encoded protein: CASRPLDGIQETQYF.

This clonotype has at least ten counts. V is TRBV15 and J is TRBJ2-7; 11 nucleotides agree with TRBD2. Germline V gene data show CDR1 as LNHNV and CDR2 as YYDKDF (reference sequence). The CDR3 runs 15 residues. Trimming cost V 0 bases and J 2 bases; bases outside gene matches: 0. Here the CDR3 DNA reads TGTGCCACCAGCAGAGATAGCGGGAGGGCCTACGAGCAGTACTTC. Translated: CATSRDSGRAYEQYF.

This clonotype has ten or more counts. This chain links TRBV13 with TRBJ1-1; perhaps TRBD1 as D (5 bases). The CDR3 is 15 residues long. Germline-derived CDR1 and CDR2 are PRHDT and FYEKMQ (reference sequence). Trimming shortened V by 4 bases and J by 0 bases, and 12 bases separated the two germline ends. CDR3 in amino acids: CASSSPGRLNTEAFF. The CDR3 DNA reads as TGTGCCAGCAGCTCTCCAGGGAGACTGAACACTGAAGCTTTCTTT.

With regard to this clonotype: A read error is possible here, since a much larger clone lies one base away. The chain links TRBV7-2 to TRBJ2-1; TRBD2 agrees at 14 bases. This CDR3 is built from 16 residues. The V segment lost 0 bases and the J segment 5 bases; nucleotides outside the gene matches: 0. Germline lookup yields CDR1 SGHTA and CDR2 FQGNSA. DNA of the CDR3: TGTGCCAGCAGCTTAGCGGGACTAGCGGGAGACAATGAGCAGTTCTTC. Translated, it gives CASSLAGLAGDNEQFF.

CDR3 residues: CSVSLVDNEQFF. The CDR3 bases are TGCAGCGTTAGCCTCGTCGACAATGAGCAGTTCTTC. The chain combines TRBV29-1 with TRBJ2-1; no clear D. Germline CDR1 SQVTM, CDR2 ANQGSEA. The CDR3 has 12 residues. Trimming took off 5 bases at V and 5 bases at J, with 10 bases between the two ends.

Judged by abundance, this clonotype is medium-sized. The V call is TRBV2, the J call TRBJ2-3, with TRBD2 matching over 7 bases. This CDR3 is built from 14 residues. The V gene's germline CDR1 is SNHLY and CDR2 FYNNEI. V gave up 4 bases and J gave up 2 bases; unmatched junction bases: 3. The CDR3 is CASSVERDTDTQYF. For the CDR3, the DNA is TGTGCCAGCAGTGTGGAGCGGGACACAGATACGCAGTATTTT. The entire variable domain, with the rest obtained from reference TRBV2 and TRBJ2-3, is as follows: EPEVTQTPSHQVTQMGQEVILRCVPISNHLYFYWYRQILGQKVEFLVSFYNNEISEKSEIFDDQFSVERPDGSNFTLKIRSTKLEDSAMYFCASSVERDTDTQYFGPGTRLTVL.

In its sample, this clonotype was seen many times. CDR3 protein: CASPSLAGGSGELFF. CDR3 nucleotide sequence: TGTGCCAGCCCATCACTAGCGGGAGGCTCCGGGGAGCTGTTTTTT. V and J are TRBV6-4 and TRBJ2-2, with 12 bases matching TRBD2. Germline V gene data show CDR1 as MRHNA and CDR2 as SNTAGT. The CDR3 is 15 residues long. Losses at the gene ends were 8 bases for V and 6 bases for J; bases not matched to a gene: 7.

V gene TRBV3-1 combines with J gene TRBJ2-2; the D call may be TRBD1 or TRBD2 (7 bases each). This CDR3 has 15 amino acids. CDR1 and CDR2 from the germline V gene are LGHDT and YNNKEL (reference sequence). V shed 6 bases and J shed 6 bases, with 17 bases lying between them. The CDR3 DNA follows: TGTGCCAGCAGGCCTAGGGGAGGGGGCTCCGGGGAGCTGTTTTTT. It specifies CASRPRGGGSGELFF.

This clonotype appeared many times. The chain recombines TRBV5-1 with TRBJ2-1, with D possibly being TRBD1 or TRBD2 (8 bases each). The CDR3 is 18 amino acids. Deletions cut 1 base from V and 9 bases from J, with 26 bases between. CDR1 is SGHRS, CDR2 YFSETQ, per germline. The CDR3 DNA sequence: TGCGCCAGCAGCTTGACAGGGGGGGAACTAGCGGCTCGGGGTGAGCAGTTCTTC. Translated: CASSLTGGELAARGEQFF.

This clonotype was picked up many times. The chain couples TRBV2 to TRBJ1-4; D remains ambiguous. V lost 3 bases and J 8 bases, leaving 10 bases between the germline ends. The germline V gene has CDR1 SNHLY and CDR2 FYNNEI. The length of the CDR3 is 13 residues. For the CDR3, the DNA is TGTGCCAGCAGTGAGGGTCCTCGAGAAAAACTGTTTTTT. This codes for CASSEGPREKLFF.

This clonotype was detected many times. This chain's CDR3 is CASASGQSTDTQYF. The CDR3 DNA follows: TGTGCCAGCGCATCGGGACAGTCCACAGATACGCAGTATTTT. The rearrangement uses TRBV6-2 or TRBV6-3 and TRBJ2-3; the match to TRBD1 covers 7 bases. The CDR3 length is 14 residues. V shed 8 bases, J shed 2 bases, and the junction held 7 bases outside the gene matches. Germline CDR1 MNHEY, CDR2 SVGEGT.